Listed below are T cell receptor beta chains from one sample, sequenced in a study of blood T cell repertoires in COVID-19. TCRdb's copy holds only in-frame clones and misses some; the assay was immunoSEQ multiplex PCR. The sample has approximately 94,000 clones, over 75% seen once. The sequenced sample was peripheral blood. The receptor source for this set is a man aged 25 to 40 in a cohort sampled during active COVID-19. Each CDR3 is given with its conserved first and last residue. Each record gives: V gene, J gene, clone size, D gene, CDR3 protein, CDR3 DNA. A D gene is named only where the DNA matches it firmly. Where a row states a size, it is once, few, many or the class of an expanded clone; other rows omit it.

>TRBV5-1|TRBJ1-2|.|TRBD1
CASSSGQPNYGYTF
TGCGCCAGCAGCTCGGGACAGCCTAACTATGGCTACACCTTC
>TRBV18|TRBJ1-1|.|TRBD1
CASSLTGENTEAFF
TGTGCCAGCTCATTGACAGGGGAGAACACTGAAGCTTTCTTT
>TRBV6-2/TRBV6-3|TRBJ1-2|.|TRBD1
CASSYERQGAVPFGYTF
TGTGCCAGCAGTTACGAACGACAGGGGGCTGTCCCCTTCGGCTACACCTTC
>TRBV5-1|TRBJ1-1|.|TRBD1
CASSPLGRGSTEAFF
TGCGCCAGCAGCCCTTTAGGCAGGGGGAGTACTGAAGCTTTCTTT
>TRBV5-1|TRBJ1-2|few|.
CASSNERANYGYTF
TGCGCCAGCAGCAATGAGCGGGCTAACTATGGCTACACCTTC
>TRBV7-5|TRBJ1-1|.|.
CVRSLGQGQENTEAFF
TGTGTCAGAAGCTTAGGGCAGGGGCAGGAAAACACTGAAGCTTTCTTT
>TRBV11-2|TRBJ1-2|.|TRBD1
CASSLGDLGAGGNYGYTF
TGTGCCAGCAGCTTAGGAGATTTGGGGGCAGGGGGAAACTATGGCTACACCTTC
>TRBV25-1|TRBJ1-6|.|TRBD1
CASSDGQGHNSPLHF
TGTGCCAGCAGTGATGGACAGGGACATAATTCACCCCTCCACTTT
>TRBV15|TRBJ2-3|.|TRBD2
CATSILAGGNTDTQYF
TGTGCCACCAGCATACTAGCGGGGGGGAACACAGATACGCAGTATTTT
>TRBV28|TRBJ1-2|.|.
CASSLRGYGYTF
TGTGCCAGCAGTTTGCGAGGCTATGGCTACACCTTC
>TRBV30|TRBJ2-7|.|TRBD2
CAWSVGGGTPYEQYF
TGTGCCTGGAGTGTTGGGGGGGGGACTCCCTACGAGCAGTACTTC